Listed below are T cell receptor beta chains from one sample, sequenced in a study of blood T cell repertoires in COVID-19. The method was immunoSEQ multiplex PCR; TCRdb's version includes in-frame clones alone and lacks a portion of them. Seen here are roughly 190,000 clones, about 95% observed once, and the top ten hold 0.76%. Input material: peripheral blood. These receptors were obtained from a man aged 25 to 45 with COVID-19, enrolled during active disease. CDR3s include the opening cysteine and the closing phenylalanine or tryptophan. A D gene is named only where the DNA matches it firmly. Size tells how often a clone was seen (once, few, many) or the class of an expanded clone, and some rows leave it out.

D gene: NA; V gene: TRBV6-5; clone size: NA; J gene: TRBJ2-1; CDR3 protein: CASSYGRENEQFF; CDR3 DNA: TGTGCCAGCAGTTACGGTCGGGAGAATGAGCAGTTCTTC
D gene: TRBD1; V gene: TRBV6-5; clone size: NA; J gene: TRBJ2-7; CDR3 protein: CASRDGQGPYYEQYF; CDR3 DNA: TGTGCCAGCAGGGACGGACAGGGCCCTTACTACGAGCAGTACTTC
D gene: NA; V gene: TRBV6-6; clone size: NA; J gene: TRBJ1-2; CDR3 protein: CASRLTANYGYTF; CDR3 DNA: TGTGCCAGCAGGCTGACAGCTAACTATGGCTACACCTTC
D gene: NA; V gene: TRBV28; clone size: once; J gene: TRBJ1-2; CDR3 protein: CASTPIGEVGVGYTF; CDR3 DNA: TGTGCCAGCACCCCCATCGGGGAGGTTGGGGTTGGCTACACCTTC
D gene: TRBD1; V gene: TRBV4-2; clone size: few; J gene: TRBJ1-6; CDR3 protein: CASSQELGTGGSPLHF; CDR3 DNA: TGTGCCAGCAGCCAAGAACTGGGGACAGGGGGATCACCCCTCCACTTT
D gene: NA; V gene: TRBV19; clone size: NA; J gene: TRBJ1-1; CDR3 protein: CASSLTENTEAFF; CDR3 DNA: TGTGCCAGTAGTCTAACAGAGAACACTGAAGCTTTCTTT
D gene: NA; V gene: TRBV6-5; clone size: NA; J gene: TRBJ2-7; CDR3 protein: CASSYSGATEQYF; CDR3 DNA: TGTGCCAGCAGTTACTCAGGGGCGACCGAGCAGTACTTC
D gene: TRBD1; V gene: TRBV6-6; clone size: NA; J gene: TRBJ1-5; CDR3 protein: CASSYSPGQPNQPQHF; CDR3 DNA: TGTGCCAGCAGTTACTCTCCGGGACAGCCAAATCAGCCCCAGCATTTT
D gene: TRBD1; V gene: TRBV29-1; clone size: few; J gene: TRBJ2-1; CDR3 protein: CSVEGQGFHNEQFF; CDR3 DNA: TGCAGCGTTGAAGGACAGGGGTTTCACAATGAGCAGTTCTTC
D gene: NA; V gene: TRBV4-1; clone size: NA; J gene: TRBJ1-3; CDR3 protein: CASSQKMRPGWSRGVDTIYF; CDR3 DNA: TGCGCCAGCAGCCAAAAAATGCGGCCAGGATGGAGCAGGGGAGTTGACACCATATATTTT
D gene: NA; V gene: TRBV4-1; clone size: NA; J gene: TRBJ1-2; CDR3 protein: CASSLRGGLSNYGYTF; CDR3 DNA: TGCGCCAGCAGCCTCCGGGGGGGCTTGTCTAACTATGGCTACACCTTC
D gene: TRBD1; V gene: TRBV29-1; clone size: NA; J gene: TRBJ1-1; CDR3 protein: CSVEGQQGAQRGDTEAFF; CDR3 DNA: TGCAGCGTTGAAGGCCAACAGGGGGCGCAGAGGGGTGACACTGAAGCTTTCTTT
D gene: NA; V gene: TRBV4-1; clone size: NA; J gene: TRBJ1-2; CDR3 protein: CASSQDQTAPNYGYTF; CDR3 DNA: TGCGCCAGCAGCCAAGATCAGACAGCTCCTAACTATGGCTACACCTTC
D gene: NA; V gene: TRBV10-1; clone size: NA; J gene: TRBJ1-4; CDR3 protein: CASRQEKLFF; CDR3 DNA: TGCGCCAGCAGGCAGGAAAAACTGTTTTTT
D gene: TRBD1; V gene: TRBV7-9; clone size: NA; J gene: TRBJ2-3; CDR3 protein: CASSLMVQGATDTQYF; CDR3 DNA: TGTGCCAGCAGCTTAATGGTACAGGGGGCAACAGATACGCAGTATTTT
D gene: NA; V gene: TRBV27; clone size: NA; J gene: TRBJ1-5; CDR3 protein: CASSSTPSNQPQHF; CDR3 DNA: TGTGCCAGCAGTTCAACTCCTAGCAATCAGCCCCAGCATTTT
D gene: NA; V gene: TRBV6-4; clone size: once; J gene: TRBJ2-1; CDR3 protein: CASRVGGGAAGEQFF; CDR3 DNA: TGTGCCAGCAGAGTAGGTGGCGGGGCCGCGGGTGAGCAGTTCTTC
D gene: NA; V gene: TRBV5-1; clone size: NA; J gene: TRBJ1-2; CDR3 protein: CASRPQANYGYTF; CDR3 DNA: TGCGCCAGCAGGCCTCAAGCAAACTATGGCTACACCTTC
D gene: NA; V gene: TRBV12-3/TRBV12-4; clone size: NA; J gene: TRBJ1-1; CDR3 protein: CASRPTGNTEAFF; CDR3 DNA: TGTGCCAGCAGACCGACAGGGAACACTGAAGCTTTCTTT
D gene: TRBD1; V gene: TRBV27; clone size: NA; J gene: TRBJ1-5; CDR3 protein: CASSTRGDQPQHF; CDR3 DNA: TGTGCCAGCTCTACCAGGGGGGATCAGCCCCAGCATTTT
D gene: NA; V gene: TRBV6-5; clone size: NA; J gene: TRBJ1-1; CDR3 protein: CASSRGQGNTEAFF; CDR3 DNA: TGTGCCAGCAGTAGGGGACAAGGGAACACTGAAGCTTTCTTT
D gene: NA; V gene: TRBV5-1; clone size: once; J gene: TRBJ1-2; CDR3 protein: CASSLEKNYGYTF; CDR3 DNA: TGCGCCAGCAGCCTAGAGAAAAACTATGGCTACACCTTC
D gene: TRBD2; V gene: TRBV6-5; clone size: NA; J gene: TRBJ2-1; CDR3 protein: CASSYQAGDEQFF; CDR3 DNA: TGTGCCAGCAGTTACCAAGCGGGGGATGAGCAGTTCTTC
D gene: TRBD1; V gene: TRBV11-2; clone size: NA; J gene: TRBJ1-1; CDR3 protein: CASSLVFGTGGTEAFF; CDR3 DNA: TGTGCCAGCAGCTTAGTATTCGGGACAGGGGGCACTGAAGCTTTCTTT
D gene: TRBD2; V gene: TRBV6-5; clone size: once; J gene: TRBJ2-1; CDR3 protein: CASRERGVAYNEQFF; CDR3 DNA: TGTGCCAGCAGGGAGCGGGGGGTCGCCTACAATGAGCAGTTCTTC
D gene: NA; V gene: TRBV7-2; clone size: once; J gene: TRBJ1-5; CDR3 protein: CASSLIGSNQPQHF; CDR3 DNA: TGTGCCAGCAGCTTGATCGGTAGCAATCAGCCCCAGCATTTT
D gene: TRBD1; V gene: TRBV5-1; clone size: NA; J gene: TRBJ1-3; CDR3 protein: CASSPMTGGVSGNTIYF; CDR3 DNA: TGCGCCAGCAGCCCGATGACAGGGGGCGTATCTGGAAACACCATATATTTT
D gene: TRBD1; V gene: TRBV27; clone size: NA; J gene: TRBJ2-2; CDR3 protein: CASSFQGVAGELFF; CDR3 DNA: TGTGCCAGCAGTTTTCAGGGGGTGGCCGGGGAGCTGTTTTTT
D gene: NA; V gene: TRBV7-2; clone size: NA; J gene: TRBJ1-1; CDR3 protein: CASSSFQGRNTEAFF; CDR3 DNA: TGTGCCAGCAGCTCCTTCCAGGGGAGGAACACTGAAGCTTTCTTT
D gene: NA; V gene: TRBV27; clone size: few; J gene: TRBJ1-2; CDR3 protein: CASSLGQSDWRNGYTF; CDR3 DNA: TGTGCCAGCAGTTTAGGACAGTCCGACTGGAGGAATGGCTACACCTTC
D gene: NA; V gene: TRBV20-1; clone size: NA; J gene: TRBJ1-2; CDR3 protein: CSASPENYGYTF; CDR3 DNA: TGCAGTGCTAGTCCCGAGAACTATGGCTACACCTTC
D gene: NA; V gene: TRBV7-9; clone size: NA; J gene: TRBJ1-6; CDR3 protein: CASSTGPSGSPLHF; CDR3 DNA: TGTGCCAGCAGCACCGGGCCAAGCGGTTCACCCCTCCACTTT
D gene: NA; V gene: TRBV19; clone size: NA; J gene: TRBJ2-1; CDR3 protein: CASSIEGRQYNEQFF; CDR3 DNA: TGTGCCAGTAGTATAGAGGGGCGGCAATACAATGAGCAGTTCTTC
D gene: TRBD1; V gene: TRBV4-2; clone size: NA; J gene: TRBJ1-5; CDR3 protein: CASSQPQTGLSRQPQHF; CDR3 DNA: TGTGCCAGCAGCCAACCCCAGACAGGGTTATCGCGACAGCCCCAGCATTTT
D gene: NA; V gene: TRBV6-1; clone size: NA; J gene: TRBJ2-7; CDR3 protein: CASSEVGVRAYEQYF; CDR3 DNA: TGTGCCAGCAGTGAAGTCGGAGTCCGAGCCTACGAGCAGTACTTC
D gene: TRBD1; V gene: TRBV19; clone size: NA; J gene: TRBJ2-2; CDR3 protein: CASSKQGSANTGELFF; CDR3 DNA: TGTGCCAGTAGTAAACAGGGGTCCGCGAACACCGGGGAGCTGTTTTTT
D gene: TRBD2; V gene: TRBV10-1; clone size: NA; J gene: TRBJ2-5; CDR3 protein: CASSDGGAPETQYF; CDR3 DNA: TGCGCCAGCAGTGACGGGGGGGCCCCAGAGACCCAGTACTTC
D gene: TRBD1; V gene: TRBV19; clone size: NA; J gene: TRBJ2-7; CDR3 protein: CASTRTGSYEQYF; CDR3 DNA: TGTGCCAGTACCCGGACAGGGTCCTACGAGCAGTACTTC
D gene: TRBD2; V gene: TRBV5-4; clone size: NA; J gene: TRBJ2-7; CDR3 protein: CASSLGGSGGALYEQYF; CDR3 DNA: TGTGCCAGCAGCTTGGGAGGTAGCGGGGGTGCACTCTACGAGCAGTACTTC
D gene: TRBD1; V gene: TRBV5-1; clone size: NA; J gene: TRBJ2-5; CDR3 protein: CASSLAVVGTGVQETQYF; CDR3 DNA: TGCGCCAGCAGCTTGGCCGTAGTAGGGACAGGGGTCCAAGAGACCCAGTACTTC
D gene: NA; V gene: TRBV11-2; clone size: NA; J gene: TRBJ2-5; CDR3 protein: CASSVNGETQYF; CDR3 DNA: TGTGCCAGCAGCGTCAACGGGGAGACCCAGTACTTC
D gene: NA; V gene: TRBV10-3; clone size: once; J gene: TRBJ2-3; CDR3 protein: CAISDGPGGSTDTQYF; CDR3 DNA: TGTGCCATCAGTGATGGTCCAGGGGGGTCCACAGATACGCAGTATTTT
D gene: NA; V gene: TRBV3-1/TRBV3-2; clone size: NA; J gene: TRBJ1-5; CDR3 protein: CASSQGGLSNQPQHF; CDR3 DNA: TGTGCCAGCAGCCAAGGAGGTTTAAGCAATCAGCCCCAGCATTTT
D gene: NA; V gene: TRBV2; clone size: NA; J gene: TRBJ1-4; CDR3 protein: CASRQNNEKLFF; CDR3 DNA: TGTGCCAGCAGACAGAATAATGAAAAACTGTTTTTT
D gene: NA; V gene: TRBV20-1; clone size: NA; J gene: TRBJ1-1; CDR3 protein: CSASKPGTHTEAFF; CDR3 DNA: TGCAGTGCTAGTAAACCCGGGACTCACACTGAAGCTTTCTTT
D gene: NA; V gene: TRBV30; clone size: NA; J gene: TRBJ1-2; CDR3 protein: CAWSVGVSYGYTF; CDR3 DNA: TGTGCCTGGAGTGTCGGGGTGAGCTATGGCTACACCTTC
D gene: TRBD2; V gene: TRBV18; clone size: NA; J gene: TRBJ2-7; CDR3 protein: CASSQGTSASYEQYF; CDR3 DNA: TGTGCCAGCTCTCAAGGGACTAGCGCGTCCTACGAGCAGTACTTC
D gene: NA; V gene: TRBV12-3/TRBV12-4; clone size: NA; J gene: TRBJ1-3; CDR3 protein: CASHAGSGNTIYF; CDR3 DNA: TGTGCCAGCCACGCGGGTTCTGGAAACACCATATATTTT
D gene: TRBD1; V gene: TRBV7-9; clone size: NA; J gene: TRBJ1-6; CDR3 protein: CASSLTGGSPNSPLHF; CDR3 DNA: TGTGCCAGCAGCCTTACAGGGGGCTCGCCAAATTCACCCCTCCACTTT
D gene: TRBD2; V gene: TRBV4-1; clone size: NA; J gene: TRBJ2-3; CDR3 protein: CASSQVTSGTDTQYF; CDR3 DNA: TGCGCCAGCAGCCAAGTAACTAGCGGAACAGATACGCAGTATTTT
D gene: TRBD1; V gene: TRBV5-1; clone size: NA; J gene: TRBJ2-7; CDR3 protein: CASGSGTGGLHEQYF; CDR3 DNA: TGCGCCAGCGGATCCGGGACAGGGGGACTCCACGAGCAGTACTTC
D gene: TRBD1; V gene: TRBV5-1; clone size: once; J gene: TRBJ1-2; CDR3 protein: CASRPGDRVVSYTF; CDR3 DNA: TGCGCCAGCCGGCCGGGGGACAGGGTTGTAAGCTACACCTTC
D gene: NA; V gene: TRBV27; clone size: NA; J gene: TRBJ2-5; CDR3 protein: CASNLGPGETQYF; CDR3 DNA: TGTGCCAGCAACCTTGGACCGGGGGAGACCCAGTACTTC